A single sample is the source of the 11 T cell receptor beta chains below, sequenced in a study of molecular identifiers for immune sequencing clone quantification. TCRdb recomputed calls from the PCR reads with MiXCR, one row per CDR3 protein. The sample records over 300,000 distinct CDR3 sequences, about 22% being singletons. The sequencing input was naive CD8+ T cells from blood, with Jurkat cell RNA spiked in. Noted subset: FACS-sorted CD8+CD4-CCR7+CD45RA+ naive T cells. The receptor source for this set is a human donor in good health. Some libraries in this study had Jurkat cell RNA spiked in.

With respect to this clonotype: Possible read error: a much larger clone is one base away. This sequence joins TRBV15 and TRBJ2-5, with no clear D. The germline V gene has CDR1 LNHNV and CDR2 YYDKDF (reference sequence). The CDR3 is 13 amino acids. V lost 2 bases, J lost 9 bases, and 13 bases lay in between. The CDR3 here is CATSRLYSEPQYF. Here the CDR3 DNA reads TGTGCCACCAGCAGACTTTACTCCGAGCCCCAGTACTTC. The whole variable domain, filled in from reference TRBV15 and TRBJ2-5, reads DAMVIQNPRYQVTQFGKPVTLSCSQTLNHNVMYWYQQKSSQAPKLLFHYYDKDFNNEADTPDNFQSRRPNTSFCFLDIRSPGLGDTAMYLCATSRLYSEPQYFGPGTRLLVL.

The rearrangement uses TRBV5-5 and TRBJ2-3; TRBD1 matches 7 bases. V gave up 6 bases and J gave up 0 bases; unmatched junction bases: 7. The CDR3 is 15 amino acids. Germline assignment: CDR1 SGHKS and CDR2 YYEKEE (reference sequence). The CDR3 region is CASTRDSASTDTQYF. CDR3 DNA sequence: TGTGCCAGCACCCGGGACAGCGCCAGCACAGATACGCAGTATTTT. The full variable domain, rest sourced from reference TRBV5-5 and TRBJ2-3, is DAGVTQSPTHLIKTRGQQVTLRCSPISGHKSVSWYQQVLGQGPQFIFQYYEKEERGRGNFPDRFSARQFPNYSSELNVNALLLGDSALYLCASTRDSASTDTQYFGPGTRLTVL.

This clonotype occurred a few times. The V gene is TRBV4-1, the J gene TRBJ2-7; 10 bases align to TRBD2. The ends lost 0 bases at V and 7 bases at J; junction bases unmatched: 12. The CDR3 consists of 17 residues. Germline V CDR1 and CDR2: MGHRA, YSYEKL. The CDR3 reads CASSQEHTRTSGFEQYF. The CDR3 region has the DNA TGCGCCAGCAGCCAAGAACATACTAGGACTAGCGGATTTGAGCAGTACTTC.

V and J are TRBV3-1 and TRBJ2-2; tentatively, D is TRBD2 (6 bases). Germline V gene sequence: CDR1 LGHDT, CDR2 YNNKEL (reference sequence). The ends were cut back, 2 bases at V and 3 bases at J, with 13 bases in the middle. The CDR3 covers 16 residues. CDR3 nucleotide sequence: TGTGCCAGCAGCCAAAGTCGGGAGTTTTACACCGGGGAGCTGTTTTTT. It encodes CASSQSREFYTGELFF.

The V call is TRBV18, the J call TRBJ2-5; D is possibly TRBD2 (5 bases). CDR1 and CDR2 (germline): KGHSH, LQKENI. The ends were cut back, 3 bases at V and 1 base at J, with 12 bases in the middle. The CDR3 is made up of 15 amino acids. CDR3 in DNA: TGTGCCAGCTCACCCACAACGGGGTTCCAAGAGACCCAGTACTTC. Amino acids: CASSPTTGFQETQYF.

This clonotype was seen once. A read error may be the cause here, since a much bigger clone is one base away. The chain links TRBV7-3 to TRBJ2-2; 8 nucleotides align to TRBD2. Trimming took 3 bases from V and 6 from J; bases not matched to a gene: 6. CDR1 SGHTA and CDR2 FQGTGA come from the germline V gene. The CDR3 extends over 15 amino acids. The CDR3: CASSFSGDHAGELFF. As DNA, the CDR3 is TGTGCCAGCAGCTTTAGCGGGGACCACGCCGGGGAGCTGTTTTTT. Full variable domain (remainder filled in from reference TRBV7-3 and TRBJ2-2): GAGVSQTPSNKVTEKGKYVELRCDPISGHTALYWYRQSLGQGPEFLIYFQGTGAADDSGLPNDRFFAVRPEGSVSTLKIQRTERGDSAVYLCASSFSGDHAGELFFGEGSRLTVL.

Concerning this clonotype itself: A read error may be the cause here, since a much bigger clone is one base away. The J gene is TRBJ2-2, the V gene TRBV12-3 or TRBV12-4; 8 bases are a match to TRBD1. The CDR3 runs to 15 residues. The CDR3 coding sequence is TGTACCAGCAGTTTCGACAGGGGTGACACCGGGGAGCTGTTTTTT. Translated: CTSSFDRGDTGELFF.

The table lists this clonotype with many counts. V usage is TRBV7-6 and J usage is TRBJ2-1; D may be TRBD1 or TRBD2 (5 bases each). The CDR3 totals 19 residues. Trimming took off 0 bases at V and 6 bases at J, with 24 bases between the two ends. Germline lookup yields CDR1 SGHVS and CDR2 FNYEAQ. Written as DNA, the CDR3 is TGTGCCAGCAGCTTAGCGTCGGGTAGGACCGGGACCCTTACCAATGAGCAGTTCTTC. Amino acid sequence: CASSLASGRTGTLTNEQFF.

Only a few counts were recorded for this clonotype. The rearrangement joins TRBV2 to TRBJ2-2; D is ambiguous. The V gene's germline CDR1 is SNHLY and CDR2 FYNNEI. The CDR3 is 13 residues long. Trimming took off 8 bases at V and 0 bases at J, with 7 bases between the two ends. The CDR3 nucleotides are TGTGCCAGCTACAGCGCGAACACCGGGGAGCTGTTTTTT. It translates to CASYSANTGELFF.

The chain links TRBV6-5 to TRBJ2-3; the D is unclear. Per germline, CDR1 MNHEY and CDR2 SVGAGI. CDR3 length: 15 residues. Deletions cut 2 bases from V and 1 base from J, with 10 bases between. The CDR3 region is CASSYLVSGTDTQYF. The CDR3 DNA reads as TGTGCCAGCAGTTACCTCGTCTCTGGCACAGATACGCAGTATTTT.

Details on this clonotype: This clone may be a read error of a much larger clone one base away. This rearrangement joins TRBV7-8 to TRBJ2-5; D may be TRBD2 (7 bases). There are 17 residues in the CDR3. Germline CDR1 reads SGHVS; CDR2 reads FQNEAQ. Trimming cost V 2 bases and J 2 bases, with 18 bases left between them. In DNA form, the CDR3 reads TGTGCCAGCAGCTTAAGGGTCGGGGGGCGCCCACAAGAGACCCAGTACTTC. Protein product: CASSLRVGGRPQETQYF.